A selection of T cell receptor beta chains follows, all from one sample in a study of T cell repertoires in cytomegalovirus infection. These receptors' antigens are unknown. TCRdb re-called the reads with MiXCR, one entry per CDR3 protein. The data hold approximately 100,000 distinct CDR3 sequences, with around 45% observed a single time. The starting material was CD8+ T cells from cultured PBMCs, obtained from culture after CMV antigen stimulation. These receptors all come from a human donor in good health (CMV status not recorded). Some clones in this sample may be carry-over from other donors' samples. Each CDR3 is given with its conserved first and last residue. Each record gives: V gene, J gene, clone size, CDR3 protein. The size of a clone is reported for some rows only, either as once, few or many, or as a class for expanded clones.

TRBV20-1	TRBJ2-7	-	CSANVLGQGTYEQYF
TRBV7-6	TRBJ1-1	once	CASSPSGTGPNTEAFF
TRBV7-7	TRBJ2-5	many	CASSGMTGAGETQYF
TRBV2	TRBJ2-7	-	CASRGFTYEQYF
TRBV7-2	TRBJ2-7	few	CASSLGLAAYEQYF
TRBV7-3	TRBJ1-3	-	CASTTGVGNTIYF
TRBV7-6	TRBJ2-7	-	CASSLELTGGSYEQYF
TRBV7-2	TRBJ1-2	few	CASSLARAFGYGYTF
TRBV5-1	TRBJ2-7	-	CASSSLGDDYEQYF
TRBV7-2	TRBJ2-7	few	CASISGTYEQYF
TRBV12-3/TRBV12-4	TRBJ2-2	-	CASSLRGLNTGELFF
TRBV12-3/TRBV12-4	TRBJ1-5	-	CASSLGAGRPQHF
TRBV27	TRBJ2-7	-	CASRGNGYEQYF
TRBV6-6	TRBJ2-3	-	CASSYSRIPVRDPWDTQYF
TRBV19	TRBJ2-5	once	CASSIDADTQETQYF
TRBV5-6	TRBJ2-7	-	CASSPWTSGYEQYF